This T cell receptor (beta chain) was sequenced during a study of cytomegalovirus exposure and HLA in healthy donors. CDR3 size: 16 residues. Germline CDR1 SGHAT, CDR2 FQDESV (reference sequence). V was clipped by 3 bases and J by 6 bases; unmatched bases: 2. The PCR made use of 60 Vbeta and 13 Jbeta primers. This table comes from immunoSEQ multiplex PCR, and its TCRdb copy is limited to in-frame clones, with some not included. The sample lists 100,000 to 150,000 clones; 78% were seen once. The chain has TRBV11-1 and TRBJ2-1, with 16 positions matching TRBD2. The source is a man in his forties in good health and CMV-seronegative. The sequenced sample was PBMCs. The DNA of the CDR3 is TGTGCCAGCAGCTTGGGACTAGCGGGGGGGAGCAATGAGCAGTTCTTC. It is translated as CASSLGLAGGSNEQFF.